The entry that follows covers one T cell receptor beta chain sequence. The germline V gene encodes CDR1 SGHKS and CDR2 YYEKEE (reference sequence). This CDR3 is 16 amino acids long. The V end was cut by 0 bases, the J end by 4 bases, with 13 bases between. The data derive from a study of OX40 agonist ivuxolimab in advanced cancers. This table comes from immunoSEQ multiplex PCR, and its TCRdb copy is limited to in-frame clones, with some not included. The top ten hold roughly 17% of the sample, which has 20,000 to 25,000 clones, roughly 84% seen once. The J gene is TRBJ2-2, the V gene TRBV5-5; perhaps TRBD1 as D (7 bases). This material consisted of CD4+ or CD8+ T cells sorted from blood, taken in a trial of the OX40 agonist ivuxolimab. This clonotype was sampled from an adult with an advanced solid tumor such as melanoma, head and neck, liver or kidney cancer. Here the CDR3 reads CASSLAGGQTTGELFF. DNA of the CDR3: TGTGCCAGCAGCTTGGCCGGGGGACAGACCACCGGGGAGCTGTTTTTT.